The TCR beta chain described here comes from a study of identical twins. As to this clonotype: Its target is unknown.

Study-level results: Models underestimated out-of-frame TCR alpha sharing in monozygotic twins.

Trimming cost V 4 bases and J 4 bases, with 18 bases left between them. Germline values: CDR1 SGHRS, CDR2 YFSETQ. The CDR3 is made up of 17 amino acids. TCRdb redid the calling of the 5' RACE reads with MiXCR, one entry per CDR3 protein. Altogether under 1 million distinct CDR3 sequences are present, about 12% being singletons, with the ten largest covering about 1.5%. This sample was also put to use in a study of yellow fever vaccine responses in identical twins.

The chain couples TRBV5-1 to TRBJ2-6; D is possibly TRBD2 (6 bases). This clonotype originated in a young woman in good health. The sequencing input was PBMCs. CDR3 residues: CASSSAGQAKGANVLTF. The DNA for the CDR3 is TGCGCCAGCAGCAGTGCGGGGCAAGCAAAAGGGGCCAACGTCCTGACTTTC. The full variable domain, its missing parts supplied by reference TRBV5-1 and TRBJ2-6, is KAGVTQTPRYLIKTRGQQVTLSCSPISGHRSVSWYQQTPGQGLQFLFEYFSETQRNKGNFPGRFSGRQFSNSRSEMNVSTLELGDSALYLCASSSAGQAKGANVLTFGAGSRLTVL.